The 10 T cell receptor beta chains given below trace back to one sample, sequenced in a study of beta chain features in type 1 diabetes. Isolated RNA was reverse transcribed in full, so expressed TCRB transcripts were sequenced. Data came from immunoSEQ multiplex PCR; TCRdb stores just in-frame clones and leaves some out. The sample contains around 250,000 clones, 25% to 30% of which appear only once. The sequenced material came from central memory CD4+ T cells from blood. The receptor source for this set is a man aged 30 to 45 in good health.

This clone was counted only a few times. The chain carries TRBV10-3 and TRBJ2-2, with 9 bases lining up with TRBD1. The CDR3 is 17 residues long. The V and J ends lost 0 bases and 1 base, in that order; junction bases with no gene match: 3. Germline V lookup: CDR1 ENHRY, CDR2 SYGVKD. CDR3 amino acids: CAISESWDRVNTGELFF. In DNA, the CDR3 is TGTGCCATCAGTGAGTCGTGGGACAGGGTGAACACCGGGGAGCTGTTTTTT.

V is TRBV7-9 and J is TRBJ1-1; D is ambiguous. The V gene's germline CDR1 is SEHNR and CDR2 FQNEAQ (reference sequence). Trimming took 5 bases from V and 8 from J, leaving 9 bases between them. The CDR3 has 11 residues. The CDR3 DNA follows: TGTGCCAGCAGCCGGGTGGTCGAAGCTTTCTTT. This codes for CASSRVVEAFF.

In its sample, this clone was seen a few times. The CDR3 sequence: CAWSQAGEQYF. As DNA, the CDR3 is TGTGCCTGGAGTCAGGCCGGTGAGCAGTACTTC. The rearrangement links TRBV30 to TRBJ2-7; D call uncertain. Germline-derived CDR1 and CDR2 are GTSNPN and SVGIG (reference sequence). CDR3 length: 11 amino acids. V was pared by 2 bases and J by 7 bases, with 9 bases between.

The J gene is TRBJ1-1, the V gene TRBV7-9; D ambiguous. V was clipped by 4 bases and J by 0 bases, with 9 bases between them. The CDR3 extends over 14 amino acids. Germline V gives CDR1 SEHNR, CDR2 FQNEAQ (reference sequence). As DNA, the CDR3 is TGTGCCAGCAGCTCCCTGGGATTGAACACTGAAGCTTTCTTT. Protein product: CASSSLGLNTEAFF.

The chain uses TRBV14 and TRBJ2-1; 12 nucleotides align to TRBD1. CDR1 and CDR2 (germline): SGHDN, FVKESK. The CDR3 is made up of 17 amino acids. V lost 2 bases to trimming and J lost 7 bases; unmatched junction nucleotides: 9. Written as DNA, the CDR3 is TGTGCCAGCAGCCAACTCGGGACAGGGGGCGCAAAGAATGAGCAGTTCTTC. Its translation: CASSQLGTGGAKNEQFF.

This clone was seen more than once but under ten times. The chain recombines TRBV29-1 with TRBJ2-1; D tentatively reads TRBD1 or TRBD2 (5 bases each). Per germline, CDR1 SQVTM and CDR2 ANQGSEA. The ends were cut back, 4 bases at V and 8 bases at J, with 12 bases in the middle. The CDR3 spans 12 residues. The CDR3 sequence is CSVGDPAYEQFF. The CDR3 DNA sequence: TGCAGCGTTGGGGACCCTGCCTATGAGCAGTTCTTC.

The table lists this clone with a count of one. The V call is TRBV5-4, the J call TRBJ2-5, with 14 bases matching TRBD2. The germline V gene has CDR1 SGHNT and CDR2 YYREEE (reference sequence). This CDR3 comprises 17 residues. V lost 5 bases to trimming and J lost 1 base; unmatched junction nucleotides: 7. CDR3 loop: CASSAGTSGSFQETQYF. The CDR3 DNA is TGTGCCAGCAGTGCCGGGACTAGCGGGAGCTTCCAAGAGACCCAGTACTTC.

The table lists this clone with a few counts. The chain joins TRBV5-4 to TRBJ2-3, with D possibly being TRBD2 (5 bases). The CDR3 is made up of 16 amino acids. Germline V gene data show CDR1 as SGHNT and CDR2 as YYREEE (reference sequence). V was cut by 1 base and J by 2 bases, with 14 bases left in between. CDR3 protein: CASSLTAGPNTDTQYF. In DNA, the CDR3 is TGTGCCAGCAGCTTGACGGCGGGCCCTAACACAGATACGCAGTATTTT.

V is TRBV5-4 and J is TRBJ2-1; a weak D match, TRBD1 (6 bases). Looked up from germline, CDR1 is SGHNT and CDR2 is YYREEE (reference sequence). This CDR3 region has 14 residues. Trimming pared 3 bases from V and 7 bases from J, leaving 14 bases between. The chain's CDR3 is CASSSSTGSNEQFF. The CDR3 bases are TGTGCCAGCAGCTCCTCTACAGGGAGTAATGAGCAGTTCTTC.

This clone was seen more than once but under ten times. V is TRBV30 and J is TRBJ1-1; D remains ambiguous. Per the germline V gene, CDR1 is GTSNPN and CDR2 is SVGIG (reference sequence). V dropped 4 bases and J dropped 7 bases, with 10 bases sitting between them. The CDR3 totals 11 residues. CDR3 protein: CAWTAESEAFF. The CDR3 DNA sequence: TGTGCCTGGACGGCGGAGAGTGAAGCTTTCTTT.